One and the same sample provided the 30 T cell receptor beta chains below, sequenced in a study of radiation and T cells in renal cell carcinoma. Profiling relied on immunoSEQ multiplex PCR, and the TCRdb table lists in-frame clones only, not all of them. The sample has some 10,000 clones; roughly 60% are singletons. Noted treatment: 15 Gy SBRT to primary tumor, nephrectomy 4 weeks later. Sample: tumor tissue, taken from a patient whose treatment included radiotherapy and nephrectomy. The receptors here all came from a woman aged 45-65 years with renal cell carcinoma.

This clone was seen more than once but under ten times. The chain carries TRBV6-1 and TRBJ1-2; TRBD1 might be the D (5 bases). The V end lost 8 bases, the J end lost 7 bases, and 17 bases lay between the germline ends. The CDR3 has 13 amino acids. From germline, CDR1 is MNHNS and CDR2 SASEGT. The CDR3 DNA follows: TGTGCCAGCCTAGGGACGTCGCCCGGTGGCTACACCTTC. Amino acid sequence: CASLGTSPGGYTF.

This chain joins TRBV7-3 and TRBJ2-3; D tentatively fits TRBD1 or TRBD2 (5 bases each). In germline, CDR1 is SGHTA, CDR2 FQGTGA. This CDR3 spans 14 amino acids. Between the trimmed V and J ends, which lost 0 bases and 5 bases, there was a span of 9 bases. For the CDR3, the DNA is TGTGCCAGCAGCTTAACCGGGGCCAAAGATACGCAGTATTTT. Translation gives CASSLTGAKDTQYF.

The chain uses TRBV7-2 and TRBJ2-7, with 7 bases aligning to TRBD1. Germline CDR1 SGHTA, CDR2 FQGNSA. This CDR3 contains 15 residues. The V segment lost 5 bases and the J segment 1 base; nucleotides outside the gene matches: 8. The CDR3 DNA is TGTGCCAGCAGCCCCACCGGGACAGTTTCCTACGAGCAGTACTTC. Protein product: CASSPTGTVSYEQYF.

This rearrangement joins TRBV21-1 to TRBJ2-5; TRBD2, the D gene given by the table, was not confirmed from the DNA. TRBV21-1 is flagged as a pseudogene. The CDR3 runs 19 residues. The CDR3 coding sequence is TGTGCCAGCAGCAAAGACGGTCTAGCCCTAGCGGGAGGGGGCGAGACCCAGTACTTC. Protein: CASSKDGLALAGGGETQYF.

The V gene is TRBV15, the J gene TRBJ2-6; D may correspond to TRBD1 or TRBD2 (6 bases each). The CDR3 is 14 residues long. Germline CDR1 is LNHNV and CDR2 is YYDKDF (reference sequence). The V end was cut by 5 bases, the J end by 3 bases, with 8 bases between. CDR3 coding DNA: TGTGCCACCAGCGGGGGGCTTGGGGCCAACGTCCTGACTTTC. Amino acids: CATSGGLGANVLTF.

CDR3 bases: TGTGCCAGTAGTATTGACCCCCACGGCGCCGAGTCGCCTAAGTACTTGAACACTGAAGCTTTCTTT. It codes for CASSIDPHGAESPKYLNTEAFF. This chain connects TRBV19 to TRBJ1-1; no firm D call. The CDR3 is 22 amino acids. CDR1 is LNHDA, CDR2 SQIVND, per germline (reference sequence). With 3 bases removed from V and 0 bases from J, the gap between germline ends came to 32 bases.

The gene calls are TRBV6-5 and TRBJ2-2; D is unclear. The CDR3 totals 15 residues. Germline-derived CDR1 and CDR2 are MNHEY and SVGAGI. V lost 2 bases and J 1 base, leaving 8 bases between the germline ends. The CDR3 DNA sequence: TGTGCCAGCAGTTACAGGCGGCGGAACACCGGGGAGCTGTTTTTT. Protein product: CASSYRRRNTGELFF.

This clone was counted only a few times. This chain connects TRBV28 to TRBJ2-7; TRBD2 agrees at 8 bases. Germline V CDR1 and CDR2: MDHEN, SYDVKM. The CDR3 totals 15 residues. The V and J ends lost 4 bases and 6 bases, in that order; junction bases with no gene match: 11. The CDR3 DNA sequence: TGTGCCAGCAGTTGGGACGGGAGGGTCGGTAGCGAGCAGTACTTC. Protein: CASSWDGRVGSEQYF.

The chain combines TRBV5-4 with TRBJ1-4, with 7 bases aligning to TRBD1. This CDR3 comprises 14 residues. With 3 bases clipped from V and 7 bases from J, the junction kept 6 bases outside the gene matches. Germline lookup yields CDR1 SGHNT and CDR2 YYREEE (reference sequence). CDR3 sequence: CASSSDRVSEKLFF. The CDR3, as DNA: TGTGCCAGCAGCTCTGACAGGGTCAGTGAAAAACTGTTTTTT.

The chain combines TRBV21-1 with TRBJ1-1. TRBV21-1 is listed as a pseudogene. This CDR3 has 16 residues. CDR3 amino acids: CASSKGLKRLNTEAFF. CDR3 in DNA: TGTGCCAGCAGCAAAGGTTTGAAGAGACTGAACACTGAAGCTTTCTTT.

This clone was seen more than once but under ten times. The rearrangement joins TRBV19 to TRBJ2-7; D is perhaps TRBD1 (5 bases). CDR3 length: 13 amino acids. V dropped 7 bases and J dropped 0 bases, with 10 bases sitting between them. Germline assignment: CDR1 LNHDA and CDR2 SQIVND (reference sequence). The CDR3 loop reads CASTGSGSYEQYF. The CDR3 DNA follows: TGTGCCAGTACAGGGTCGGGCTCCTACGAGCAGTACTTC.

The CDR3 region is CASSVEGGLYNSPLHF. The CDR3 DNA reads as TGTGCCAGCAGCGTCGAGGGAGGGCTGTATAATTCACCCCTCCACTTT. This chain joins TRBV9 and TRBJ1-6, with D hard to call. Trimming pared 2 bases from V and 4 bases from J, leaving 13 bases between. In germline, CDR1 is SGDLS, CDR2 YYNGEE. The CDR3 consists of 16 residues.

The gene calls are TRBV7-2 and TRBJ2-1; D remains ambiguous. The CDR3 is 13 residues long. With 7 bases removed from V and 6 bases from J, the gap between germline ends came to 13 bases. Germline V gene sequence: CDR1 SGHTA, CDR2 FQGNSA. The DNA of the CDR3 is TGTGCCAGCAACCCTAACAAGATCAATGAGCAGTTCTTC. Translated, it gives CASNPNKINEQFF. The full variable domain, its missing parts supplied by reference TRBV7-2 and TRBJ2-1, is GAGVSQSPSNKVTEKGKDVELRCDPISGHTALYWYRQSLGQGLEFLIYFQGNSAPDKSGLPSDRFSAERTGGSVSTLTIQRTQQEDSAVYLCASNPNKINEQFFGPGTRLTVL.

The CDR3 nucleotides read TGTGCCAGCAGCCACGTGGGACAGGGAAAATATGGCTACACCTTC. Protein sequence: CASSHVGQGKYGYTF. V usage is TRBV14 and J usage is TRBJ1-2; 9 bases are shared with TRBD1. The CDR3 covers 15 residues. Trimming removed 3 bases from V and 5 bases from J; junction bases left unmatched: 7. Germline V CDR1 and CDR2: SGHDN, FVKESK.

This clone has only one observation. V gene TRBV11-3 combines with J gene TRBJ2-1; D may be TRBD2 (5 bases). In germline, CDR1 is SGHNT, CDR2 YENEEA. V shed 8 bases and J shed 0 bases, with 11 bases lying between them. CDR3 length: 14 amino acids. The CDR3 sequence: CASSSGFSYNEQFF. CDR3 bases: TGTGCCAGCTCTTCGGGGTTCTCCTACAATGAGCAGTTCTTC.

The gene calls are TRBV4-3 and TRBJ2-7; D gene ambiguous. V was shortened by 0 bases and J by 2 bases, with 14 bases between the two germline ends. The CDR3 length is 16 residues. CDR1 is LGHNA, CDR2 YSLEER, per germline. The chain's CDR3 is CASSQERWSSTYEQYF. The CDR3 nucleotides are TGCGCCAGCAGCCAAGAACGGTGGTCTTCAACCTACGAGCAGTACTTC.

This clone was found once. The chain employs TRBV7-2 and TRBJ1-1; 8 nucleotides match TRBD1. The V and J ends lost 5 bases and 4 bases, in that order; junction bases with no gene match: 6. This CDR3 contains 14 residues. Per the germline V gene, CDR1 is SGHTA and CDR2 is FQGNSA. The CDR3 reads CASSHGQGFTEAFF. The CDR3 coding sequence is TGTGCCAGCAGCCATGGACAGGGATTCACTGAAGCTTTCTTT.

The V call is TRBV18, the J call TRBJ1-2; the D is unclear. The V and J ends lost 2 bases and 11 bases respectively, with 21 bases between them. The CDR3 spans 15 residues. CDR1 is KGHSH and CDR2 is LQKENI in the germline V gene. The CDR3 is CASSPTTLAPAGYTF. The CDR3 DNA follows: TGTGCCAGCTCACCAACGACTCTTGCGCCTGCCGGGTACACCTTC.

This rearrangement joins TRBV6-6 to TRBJ2-7; perhaps D is TRBD1 or TRBD2 (6 bases each). The germline V gene encodes CDR1 MNHNY and CDR2 SVGAGI (reference sequence). With 0 bases removed from V and 0 bases from J, the gap between germline ends came to 9 bases. CDR3 length equals 15 residues. The CDR3 sequence: CASSYSRGASYEQYF. CDR3 nucleotide sequence: TGTGCCAGCAGTTACTCGAGGGGGGCCTCCTACGAGCAGTACTTC.

The genes are TRBV6-5 and TRBJ1-3; weak D call: TRBD1 (6 bases). The CDR3 loop spans 14 amino acids. The germline V gene has CDR1 MNHEY and CDR2 SVGAGI. With 9 bases removed from V and 0 bases from J, the gap between germline ends came to 12 bases. CDR3 in DNA: TGTGCCAGTAGGGGGTCGTCCTCTGGAAACACCATATATTTT. Translated, it gives CASRGSSSGNTIYF.

The chain uses TRBV7-3 and TRBJ2-7, with 9 nucleotides matching TRBD2. The CDR3 contains 15 residues. V was pared by 0 bases and J by 0 bases, with 0 bases of the junction left unmatched. Per germline, CDR1 SGHTA and CDR2 FQGTGA. CDR3 sequence reads: CASSLTAGGSYEQYF. The CDR3 nucleotides are TGTGCCAGCAGCTTAACAGCGGGAGGCTCCTACGAGCAGTACTTC. The variable domain in full, with the rest retrieved from reference TRBV7-3 and TRBJ2-7, is GAGVSQTPSNKVTEKGKYVELRCDPISGHTALYWYRQSLGQGPEFLIYFQGTGAADDSGLPNDRFFAVRPEGSVSTLKIQRTERGDSAVYLCASSLTAGGSYEQYFGPGTRLTVT.

The V and J genes are TRBV2 and TRBJ1-1; maybe TRBD1 (6 bases). CDR3 length: 18 residues. The germline CDR1 and CDR2 sequences are SNHLY and FYNNEI. V was cut by 2 bases and J by 1 base, with 20 bases left in between. The CDR3 reads CASSEKSQGGKRNTEAFF. CDR3 DNA sequence: TGTGCCAGCAGTGAAAAGAGTCAAGGGGGGAAGAGGAACACTGAAGCTTTCTTT.

The rearrangement joins TRBV7-2 to TRBJ2-7; D unresolved. The length of the CDR3 is 17 residues. Trimming shortened V by 1 base and J by 2 bases, and 18 bases separated the two germline ends. Germline V CDR1 and CDR2: SGHTA, FQGNSA. The CDR3 reads CASSLGSLGPSAYEQYF. CDR3 nucleotide sequence: TGTGCCAGCAGCTTAGGCTCGCTGGGCCCGAGCGCCTACGAGCAGTACTTC.

The chain uses TRBV10-3 and TRBJ1-5, with D possibly TRBD1 on 5 matching bases. V shed 7 bases and J shed 2 bases, with 9 bases lying between them. The CDR3 runs to 13 residues. In germline, CDR1 is ENHRY, CDR2 SYGVKD. CDR3 DNA sequence: TGTGCCATCACCGACAGTGGCAATCAGCCCCAGCATTTT. Residues: CAITDSGNQPQHF.

The chain uses TRBV19 and TRBJ2-5; the D gene is possibly TRBD1 (6 bases). Germline CDR1 and CDR2: LNHDA and SQIVND (reference sequence). The CDR3 spans 14 residues. Trimming removed 3 bases from V and 1 base from J, with 9 bases in between. The CDR3 spells CASSMADSQETQYF. The DNA of the CDR3 is TGTGCCAGTAGTATGGCGGACAGCCAAGAGACCCAGTACTTC.

The V and J genes are TRBV9 and TRBJ1-1; no reliable D call. The CDR3 contains 13 residues. CDR1 is SGDLS, CDR2 YYNGEE, per germline. Trimming took 0 bases from V and 3 from J, leaving 6 bases between them. CDR3 nucleotide sequence: TGTGCCAGCAGCGTAGGTGGATACACTGAAGCTTTCTTT. Protein sequence: CASSVGGYTEAFF.

The chain has TRBV6-5 and TRBJ2-7, with 7 bases aligning to TRBD2. V gave up 6 bases and J gave up 4 bases; unmatched junction bases: 12. Per germline, CDR1 MNHEY and CDR2 SVGAGI. The CDR3 has 15 residues. CDR3 amino acids: CASRPAGEGKYEQYF. Written as DNA, the CDR3 is TGTGCCAGCAGACCCGCGGGGGAGGGGAAGTACGAGCAGTACTTC.

This clone was detected only a few times. The chain has TRBV7-2 and TRBJ2-7; 7 bases line up with TRBD1. The CDR3 covers 15 residues. With 5 bases clipped from V and 0 bases from J, the junction kept 7 bases outside the gene matches. The germline CDR1 and CDR2 sequences are SGHTA and FQGNSA. The CDR3, as DNA: TGTGCCAGCAGCCCCCGGGACAGAGACTCCTACGAGCAGTACTTC. Amino acid sequence: CASSPRDRDSYEQYF.

Turning to this clone: A far larger clone is off by one base, so a read error is likely. Different DNA sequences within this sample yield the same CDR3. The chain combines TRBV5-4 with TRBJ1-6, with 10 bases lining up with TRBD1. V was pared by 4 bases and J by 8 bases, with 9 bases of the junction left unmatched. This CDR3 is 16 amino acids long. CDR1 and CDR2 from the germline V gene are SGHNT and YYREEE (reference sequence). In nucleotides, the CDR3 is TGTGCCAGCAGCCAGAGTACCGGGACAGGGGATTCACCCCTCCACTTT. This translates into CASSQSTGTGDSPLHF.

This clone came up once. The V gene is TRBV2, the J gene TRBJ1-5; 8 bases line up with TRBD1. V gave up 6 bases and J gave up 12 bases; unmatched junction bases: 16. Germline values: CDR1 SNHLY, CDR2 FYNNEI. The length of the CDR3 is 15 residues. CDR3 protein: CASSLAITGGLNQHF. In DNA form, the CDR3 reads TGTGCCAGCAGCTTAGCGATCACAGGGGGTCTAAACCAGCATTTT. The variable domain in full, with the rest retrieved from reference TRBV2 and TRBJ1-5, is EPEVTQTPSHQVTQMGQEVILRCVPISNHLYFYWYRQILGQKVEFLVSFYNNEISEKSEIFDDQFSVERPDGSNFTLKIRSTKLEDSAMYFCASSLAITGGLNQHFGDGTRLSIL.